These 27 T cell receptor beta chains came from one sample sequenced in a study of cytomegalovirus exposure and HLA in healthy donors. PCR amplification relied on 60 Vbeta primers (plus 13 Jbeta primers). TCRdb's table, derived via immunoSEQ multiplex PCR, lists solely in-frame clones and lacks some. The sample lists 95,000 to 150,000 clones, 60% to 85% occurring once. Sample: PBMCs. The receptors were gathered from a man aged 25-45 years in good health and CMV-seronegative.

The genes are TRBV5-1 and TRBJ1-5; TRBD1 is a possible D gene (5 bases). The CDR3 runs to 17 residues. V lost 0 bases and J lost 2, with 15 bases in between. Germline values: CDR1 SGHRS, CDR2 YFSETQ. CDR3 loop: CASSLGDSSLGNQPQHF. The CDR3 nucleotides are TGCGCCAGCAGCTTGGGAGACAGCAGCCTTGGCAATCAGCCCCAGCATTTT.

This clone was seen only a few times. V is TRBV5-6 and J is TRBJ2-3; D gene ambiguous. This CDR3 is 14 amino acids long. Germline V lookup: CDR1 SGHDT, CDR2 YYEEEE. Trimming took off 1 base at V and 1 base at J, with 7 bases between the two ends. CDR3 loop: CASSLWSGTDTQYF. CDR3 in DNA: TGTGCCAGCAGCTTGTGGAGCGGCACAGATACGCAGTATTTT.

In nucleotides, the CDR3 is TGTGCCAGCTCACCGATTGGACTAGCGGGGGGTTCCTACACCGGGGAGCTGTTTTTT. Its protein is CASSPIGLAGGSYTGELFF. This chain uses TRBV18 with TRBJ2-2; 14 nucleotides line up with TRBD2. This CDR3 is 19 amino acids long. V was clipped by 3 bases and J by 3 bases; unmatched bases: 9. The germline CDR1 and CDR2 sequences are KGHSH and LQKENI. The full variable domain, in which reference TRBV18 and TRBJ2-2 provide the parts outside the CDR3, is NAGVMQNPRHLVRRRGQEARLRCSPMKGHSHVYWYRQLPEEGLKFMVYLQKENIIDESGMPKERFSAEFPKEGPSILRIQQVVRGDSAAYFCASSPIGLAGGSYTGELFFGEGSRLTVL.

The gene calls are TRBV29-1 and TRBJ2-1; TRBD2 is a possible D gene (6 bases). Germline-derived CDR1 and CDR2 are SQVTM and ANQGSEA. The CDR3 sequence is 13 residues long. Trimming shortened V by 7 bases and J by 3 bases, and 13 bases separated the two germline ends. CDR3 nucleotide sequence: TGCAGCGCCCCCGGGGGAAACTACAATGAGCAGTTCTTC. Translating gives CSAPGGNYNEQFF.

The rearrangement links TRBV5-1 to TRBJ2-5; D unresolved. The V end lost 0 bases, the J end lost 2 bases, and 5 bases lay between the germline ends. There are 13 residues in the CDR3. CDR1 is SGHRS and CDR2 is YFSETQ in the germline V gene. CDR3 sequence reads: CASSLGSQETQYF. In DNA form, the CDR3 reads TGCGCCAGCAGCTTGGGCAGTCAAGAGACCCAGTACTTC.

J is TRBJ2-7 and V is TRBV5-3; 9 bases align to TRBD1. TRBV5-3 is an ORF, with its function uncertain. The CDR3 runs to 14 residues. After removal of 0 bases from V and 5 bases from J, the junction contained 3 bases not matched to a gene. The CDR3 sequence: CARSLDRGLHEQYF. CDR3 in DNA: TGTGCCAGAAGCTTGGACAGGGGGCTCCACGAGCAGTACTTC.

DNA of the CDR3: TGCGCCAGCAGCTTCTCTAGCGGGGGGAAAAGCGGGGAGCTGTTTTTT. It yields the protein CASSFSSGGKSGELFF. J is TRBJ2-2 and V is TRBV5-1; TRBD2 aligns across 11 bases. CDR3 size: 16 residues. CDR1 and CDR2 (germline): SGHRS, YFSETQ. Trimming removed 2 bases from V and 7 bases from J; junction bases left unmatched: 7.

V usage is TRBV6-5 and J usage is TRBJ2-7, with 9 bases that match TRBD2. The CDR3 loop spans 16 amino acids. V gave up 3 bases and J gave up 0 bases; unmatched junction bases: 6. Germline CDR1 is MNHEY and CDR2 is SVGAGI. CDR3 in amino acids: CASSYFSGGSSYEQYF. DNA of the CDR3: TGTGCCAGCAGTTATTTTAGCGGGGGCAGCTCCTACGAGCAGTACTTC.

The chain has TRBV13 and TRBJ2-1; 10 bases map to TRBD2. CDR1 and CDR2 from the germline V gene are PRHDT and FYEKMQ (reference sequence). V lost 1 base, J lost 9 bases, and 9 bases stayed unmatched. The CDR3 totals 16 residues. This CDR3 reads CASSLVVSGRWGEQFF. For the CDR3, the DNA is TGTGCCAGCAGCTTAGTGGTTAGCGGGAGGTGGGGTGAGCAGTTCTTC. The whole variable domain, remainder taken from reference TRBV13 and TRBJ2-1, is AAGVIQSPRHLIKEKRETATLKCYPIPRHDTVYWYQQGPGQDPQFLISFYEKMQSDKGSIPDRFSAQQFSDYHSELNMSSLELGDSALYFCASSLVVSGRWGEQFFGPGTRLTVL.

This clone occurred a few times. The chain employs TRBV9 and TRBJ2-3; D gene unclear. This CDR3 has 13 amino acids. Trimming shortened V by 3 bases and J by 2 bases, and 7 bases separated the two germline ends. CDR1 is SGDLS and CDR2 is YYNGEE in the germline V gene. The CDR3 DNA follows: TGTGCCAGCAGCGACAGACCCACAGATACGCAGTATTTT. This sequence encodes CASSDRPTDTQYF.

V and J are TRBV7-9 and TRBJ2-7; D unresolved. Trimming pared 4 bases from V and 2 bases from J, leaving 3 bases between. The CDR3 loop spans 11 amino acids. Germline-derived CDR1 and CDR2 are SEHNR and FQNEAQ (reference sequence). As DNA, the CDR3 is TGTGCCAGCAGCTCCACCTACGAGCAGTACTTC. This gives the protein CASSSTYEQYF.

The CDR3: CSVEDSPLEQFF. CDR3 nucleotides: TGCAGCGTTGAAGATTCACCACTTGAGCAGTTCTTC. The chain joins TRBV29-1 to TRBJ2-1, with D unclear. In germline, CDR1 is SQVTM, CDR2 ANQGSEA. With 0 bases removed from V and 9 bases from J, the gap between germline ends came to 9 bases. The CDR3 has 12 residues.

This clone was observed once. V and J are TRBV30 and TRBJ1-1, with 7 bases identical to TRBD1. V lost 2 bases, J lost 5 bases, and 5 bases stayed unmatched. Per the germline V gene, CDR1 is GTSNPN and CDR2 is SVGIG (reference sequence). The CDR3 has 13 residues. In DNA form, the CDR3 reads TGTGCCTGGAGTATACAGACAGGGACTGAAGCTTTCTTT. This encodes CAWSIQTGTEAFF.

V and J are TRBV19 and TRBJ2-1, with D unresolved. Trimming removed 2 bases at V and 9 bases at J, with 8 bases between. CDR1 is LNHDA, CDR2 SQIVND, per germline (reference sequence). This CDR3 has 12 residues. CDR3 coding DNA: TGTGCCAGTAGTATATTTACCGGTGAGCAGTTCTTC. This encodes CASSIFTGEQFF.

The rearrangement links TRBV19 to TRBJ2-5; 11 nucleotides align to TRBD2. The junction had 13 bases not matched to a gene; V was cut back by 0 bases and J by 4 bases. The CDR3 runs 19 residues. Germline V gives CDR1 LNHDA, CDR2 SQIVND (reference sequence). The CDR3 region has the DNA TGTGCCAGTAGTATAGATAGGATGGGAACTAGCGGGAGTGGAGAGACCCAGTACTTC. Translating it yields CASSIDRMGTSGSGETQYF. The full variable domain, completed using reference TRBV19 and TRBJ2-5, is DGGITQSPKYLFRKEGQNVTLSCEQNLNHDAMYWYRQDPGQGLRLIYYSQIVNDFQKGDIAEGYSVSREKKESFPLTVTSAQKNPTAFYLCASSIDRMGTSGSGETQYFGPGTRLLVL.

The rearrangement links TRBV6-5 to TRBJ1-4, with a weak D call TRBD1 (6 bases). CDR1 and CDR2 (germline): MNHEY, SVGAGI. CDR3 length: 15 amino acids. V gave up 0 bases and J gave up 5 bases, with 10 bases separating them. DNA for the CDR3: TGTGCCAGCAGTTACTCCGGGACACCAAATGAAAAACTGTTTTTT. As protein: CASSYSGTPNEKLFF.

The chain employs TRBV4-2 and TRBJ1-6; D remains ambiguous. With 0 bases removed from V and 8 bases from J, the gap between germline ends came to 14 bases. The CDR3 covers 16 residues. The germline gives CDR1 LGHNA, CDR2 YNFKEQ. CDR3 coding DNA: TGTGCCAGCAGCCAAGAAGTGGGAGCGGGCTATTCACCCCTCCACTTT. Residues: CASSQEVGAGYSPLHF.

This clone has only one observation. The chain has TRBV9 and TRBJ1-1; TRBD1 might be the D (5 bases). This CDR3 is 15 amino acids long. V dropped 3 bases and J dropped 1 base, with 13 bases sitting between them. The V gene's germline CDR1 is SGDLS and CDR2 YYNGEE. The CDR3: CASSGTSVANTEAFF. The CDR3 DNA follows: TGTGCCAGCAGCGGGACATCGGTAGCGAACACTGAAGCTTTCTTT.

V usage is TRBV28 and J usage is TRBJ2-7; D may be TRBD2 (6 bases). The V gene's germline CDR1 is MDHEN and CDR2 SYDVKM. V dropped 6 bases and J dropped 3 bases, with 12 bases sitting between them. This CDR3 is built from 13 residues. CDR3 DNA sequence: TGTGCCAGCAGCGGGGGATCCCTCTACGAGCAGTACTTC. This translates into CASSGGSLYEQYF.

The CDR3 DNA reads TGTGCCAGAACCCCGTCGAGTTCTGATGGGACAAACTCCTACGAGCAGTACTTC. Residues: CARTPSSSDGTNSYEQYF. The chain recombines TRBV7-5 with TRBJ2-7; TRBD1 reflects the table's D call only, with no check against the DNA. TRBV7-5 is a pseudogene locus. The CDR3 covers 18 residues.

The chain is built from TRBV18 and TRBJ2-5, with a tentative D call TRBD2 (6 bases). Germline lookup yields CDR1 KGHSH and CDR2 LQKENI. This CDR3 contains 15 residues. V dropped 6 bases and J dropped 7 bases, with 21 bases sitting between them. This CDR3 reads CASSAGNLLLGTQYF. In DNA form, the CDR3 reads TGTGCCAGCTCCGCGGGGAACCTCTTATTGGGGACCCAGTACTTC.

This rearrangement joins TRBV5-1 to TRBJ2-3; 7 nucleotides agree with TRBD1. The length of the CDR3 is 14 residues. The V gene end was trimmed by 5 bases and the J gene end by 2 bases; junction bases not matched to a gene: 5. CDR1 is SGHRS and CDR2 is YFSETQ in the germline V gene. The CDR3 DNA follows: TGCGCCAGCAGATTTGGGACAGACACAGATACGCAGTATTTT. This gives the protein CASRFGTDTDTQYF.

The sample holds a few counts of this clone. The chain couples TRBV6-5 to TRBJ1-6; D remains ambiguous. The CDR3 extends over 14 amino acids. Germline lookup yields CDR1 MNHEY and CDR2 SVGAGI. V was shortened by 5 bases and J by 8 bases, with 13 bases between the two germline ends. The CDR3 nucleotides read TGTGCCAGCAGTCGAACAGAGAACCATTCACCCCTCCACTTT. This encodes CASSRTENHSPLHF.

The DNA of the CDR3 is TGTGCCAGTAGTCCCCCGTGGTTAGGGAGTCAGCCCCAGCATTTT. Translation gives CASSPPWLGSQPQHF. The chain recombines TRBV19 with TRBJ1-5; D gene uncertain. Between the trimmed V and J ends, which lost 5 bases and 6 bases, there was a span of 17 bases. The CDR3 has 15 amino acids. In germline, CDR1 is LNHDA, CDR2 SQIVND (reference sequence). The full variable domain, with the rest looked up from reference TRBV19 and TRBJ1-5, is DGGITQSPKYLFRKEGQNVTLSCEQNLNHDAMYWYRQDPGQGLRLIYYSQIVNDFQKGDIAEGYSVSREKKESFPLTVTSAQKNPTAFYLCASSPPWLGSQPQHFGDGTRLSIL.

This clone showed up just a few times. The chain is built from TRBV7-8 and TRBJ1-2; 10 bases map to TRBD1. This CDR3 is built from 15 residues. With 4 bases clipped from V and 6 bases from J, the junction kept 8 bases outside the gene matches. Per the germline V gene, CDR1 is SGHVS and CDR2 is FQNEAQ. CDR3 protein: CASSWGFGQGDGYTF. CDR3 nucleotide sequence: TGTGCCAGCAGCTGGGGGTTCGGACAGGGGGATGGCTACACCTTC.

The rearrangement links TRBV5-1 to TRBJ2-5; no clear D. The V end was cut by 0 bases, the J end by 0 bases, with 6 bases between. The CDR3 contains 14 residues. Germline V gene data show CDR1 as SGHRS and CDR2 as YFSETQ. In DNA, the CDR3 is TGCGCCAGCAGCTTGGTGGCGGACCAAGAGACCCAGTACTTC. Protein product: CASSLVADQETQYF.

The genes are TRBV5-6 and TRBJ1-2; 11 nucleotides align to TRBD1. V lost 3 bases, J lost 5 bases, and 9 bases stayed unmatched. The V gene's germline CDR1 is SGHDT and CDR2 YYEEEE. CDR3 length: 16 amino acids. The CDR3 protein is CASSSLNGQGAYGYTF. The CDR3 DNA sequence: TGTGCCAGCAGCTCCCTGAATGGACAGGGGGCTTATGGCTACACCTTC.